This entry lists 5 T cell receptor beta chains sequenced from one sample in a study of T cell changes during pregnancy in multiple sclerosis. Assay used: immunoSEQ multiplex PCR; TCRdb lists only in-frame clones, some missing. The repertoire includes about 31,000 clones, roughly 89% of them detected once, and more than 7% sits in the top ten. The sequencing here drew on CD8+ T cells from peripheral blood mononuclear cells, taken before pregnancy. Receptors were obtained from a female donor with multiple sclerosis, enrolled in a pregnancy study.

The CDR3 sequence: CASSSGQGVSSGYTF. The DNA of the CDR3 is TGTGCCAGCAGCTCAGGACAGGGAGTTAGTTCGGGCTACACCTTC. The chain couples TRBV5-4 to TRBJ1-2; the match to TRBD1 covers 8 bases. The CDR3 covers 15 residues. Looked up from germline, CDR1 is SGHNT and CDR2 is YYREEE (reference sequence). Unmatched junction bases numbered 12, after V lost 3 bases and J lost 8 bases.

Only one count was recorded for this clone. The genes are TRBV9 and TRBJ2-3, with 9 bases matching TRBD2. V dropped 2 bases and J dropped 4; count of bases not matched to a gene: 8. Germline values: CDR1 SGDLS, CDR2 YYNGEE. This CDR3 is 16 amino acids long. The CDR3 is CASSVGGGAMSDTQYF. The CDR3 region has the DNA TGTGCCAGCAGCGTCGGCGGGGGGGCTATGTCAGATACGCAGTATTTT.

This sequence joins TRBV2 and TRBJ1-2; D possibly corresponds to TRBD1 (6 bases). CDR1 and CDR2 from the germline V gene are SNHLY and FYNNEI. Trimming pared 6 bases from V and 6 bases from J, leaving 14 bases between. CDR3 length equals 13 residues. The CDR3 DNA sequence: TGTGCCAGCAGCGACAGGTCTCGGGATGGCTACACCTTC. Amino acid sequence: CASSDRSRDGYTF.

The chain combines TRBV2 with TRBJ2-5, with D uncertain. From germline, CDR1 is SNHLY and CDR2 FYNNEI. The length of the CDR3 is 15 residues. Trimming left V 2 bases short and J 4 bases short, with 14 bases between. As DNA, the CDR3 is TGTGCCAGCAGTGAAACCTCTAGTACTTCAGAGACCCAGTACTTC. The encoded protein is CASSETSSTSETQYF.

CDR3 protein: CAWGDGGGEKLFF. The CDR3 nucleotides are TGTGCCTGGGGGGACGGCGGGGGTGAAAAACTGTTTTTT. This chain links TRBV30 with TRBJ1-4, with a possible D match to TRBD1 (5 bases). Germline V gene lookup returns CDR1 GTSNPN and CDR2 SVGIG (reference sequence). Between the trimmed V and J ends, which lost 5 bases and 7 bases, there was a span of 14 bases. The CDR3 extends over 13 amino acids.